This entry is about one TCR beta chain. The antigen it recognizes is unknown. Base quality data are lacking; no much larger clone is found one base away. The data originate from a study of blood T cell dynamics during melanoma immunotherapy (dated by TCRdb to 2018 to 2020). With respect to the entire study: All patients had metastatic melanoma and were given first-line pembrolizumab or nivolumab plus ipilimumab as standard of care in the United Kingdom. Peripheral T cell receptor repertoires of metastatic melanoma patients were profiled before and after one cycle of checkpoint inhibitor therapy to find early correlates of response. The training cohort was made up of consecutive patients, while a further independent group of patients from the same centre was pooled to form an external validation set. General study outcomes and caveats: A bifurcated reorganization of the PBMC repertoire at W3, with increased clonality or increased diversity, was observed in patients who later achieved disease control, unlike in progressors. The study was unable to establish whether the T cell clones driving the repertoire changes were melanoma-specific or instead reflected general immune activation. The relatively small sample size was acknowledged as a potential limitation on generalization of the results.

Explained via the paper, the time point label denotes: pre-treatment baseline. Blood was sampled before treatment (T0) and at week 3 (W3), after the first cycle of checkpoint blockade. Except for two patients with rapid clinical progression, response was assessed 12 weeks after the first infusion by RECIST 1.1; disease control meant complete response, partial response or stable disease. Patients with prior systemic cancer treatment, concomitant immunosuppressant therapy or synchronous other active malignancies were excluded. TCR beta was sequenced in both bulk PBMC and plasma cell-free DNA in order to track circulating cells as well as T cell turnover. PBMC were isolated from blood with Lymphoprep and SepMate tubes, followed by red cell lysis. DNA from PBMC and sorted T cell subsets was extracted with QIAamp DNA Blood Mini kits. A fixed 350 ng of DNA was loaded for every bulk PBMC sample. TCR beta CDR3 sequences were amplified from genomic DNA using the immunoSEQ TCRb Assay kit according to manufacturer instructions. The KAPA Library Quantification Kit for Illumina platforms was used to quantify the pooled libraries by qPCR. Pooled libraries were sequenced on an Illumina NextSeq 500, clustered at roughly 0.6-1.2 pM. The authors' pipeline ran thus. TCR data were analyzed with immunoSEQ ANALYZER and the R LymphoSeq package. A rearrangement efficiency score was calculated as productive divided by the sum of productive and non-productive CDR3 sequences. Within each patient, timepoints were compared pairwise for clonality, measured with the Gini coefficient, and for diversity, measured with the Renyi index at alpha=1. Clonal relatedness used an edit distance of 3, and repertoire similarity used the Bhattacharyya coefficient, both computed in LymphoSeq. To classify response, a linear discriminant analysis based on week-3 changes in clonality and diversity was built using the R MASS and caret packages. Held by TCRdb, this immuneACCESS table contains in-frame sequences only and omits some clones. Under half of the omission traces to an unresolved V gene where checked; the cause of the rest is unknown. V and J calls and clone size are as listed in that table; D and trimming were resolved from the DNA. The sample table shows some 9,900 clones, and approximately 90% are seen once. The ten largest make up 6.5% to 9% of the sample.

Deletion took 5 bases off V and 4 bases off J, with a span of 8 bases between the germline ends. The germline V gene sets CDR1 to SGHRS and CDR2 to YFSETQ. The CDR3, cysteine through phenylalanine, is 12 amino acids long. The DNA shown is the 36-base CDR3, in frame from base 1. This sample comprised blood, obtained from a patient treated with checkpoint blockade. Recombination joined TRBV5-1 with TRBJ2-3; no D segment can be confidently identified. The clonotype originates from a human donor with melanoma. The base sequence is TGCGCCAGCAGAATTGCTGCAGATACGCAGTATTTT. Translated, this is CASRIAADTQYF.